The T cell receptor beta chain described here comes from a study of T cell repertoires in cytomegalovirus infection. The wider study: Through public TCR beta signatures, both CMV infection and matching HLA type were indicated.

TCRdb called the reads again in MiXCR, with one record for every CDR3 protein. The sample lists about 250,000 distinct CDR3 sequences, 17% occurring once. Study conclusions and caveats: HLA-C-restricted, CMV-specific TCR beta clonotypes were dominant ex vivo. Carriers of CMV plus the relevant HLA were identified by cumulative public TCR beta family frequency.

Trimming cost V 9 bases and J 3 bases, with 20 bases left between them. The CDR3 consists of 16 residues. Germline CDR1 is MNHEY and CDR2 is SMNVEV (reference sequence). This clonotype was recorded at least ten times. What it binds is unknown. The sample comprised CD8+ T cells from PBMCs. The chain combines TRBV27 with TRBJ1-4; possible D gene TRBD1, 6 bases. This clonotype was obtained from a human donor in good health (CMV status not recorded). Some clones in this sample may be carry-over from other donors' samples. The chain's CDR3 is CASQSGLGAANEKLFF. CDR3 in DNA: TGTGCCAGTCAATCCGGCCTGGGGGCGGCTAATGAAAAACTGTTTTTT.